This passage covers 3 T cell receptor beta chains from one sample sequenced in a study of blood T cell repertoires in COVID-19. Sequencing used immunoSEQ multiplex PCR; TCRdb keeps in-frame clones, though not all of them. The repertoire holds about 220,000 clones, with approximately 83% as singletons. Sequencing used PBMCs or T cells enriched from blood (not recorded which). The receptors were gathered from a woman in her forties or fifties who had been exposed to COVID-19.

The chain has TRBV10-3 and TRBJ1-2; the match to TRBD1 covers 8 bases. Germline V gene lookup returns CDR1 ENHRY and CDR2 SYGVKD. The CDR3 extends over 14 amino acids. The V segment lost 6 bases and the J segment 4 bases; nucleotides outside the gene matches: 7. The CDR3 spells CAIRGQVDGYGYTF. CDR3 bases: TGTGCCATCAGGGGACAGGTAGACGGCTATGGCTACACCTTC.

The sample holds one count of this clone. The V call is TRBV25-1, the J call TRBJ1-3; D unresolved. The CDR3 covers 15 residues. Per germline, CDR1 MGHDK and CDR2 SYGVNS. V lost 4 bases and J lost 2, with 12 bases in between. The CDR3, as DNA: TGTGCCAGCAGTGGAGGATTTCTGACTGGAAACACCATATATTTT. This translates into CASSGGFLTGNTIYF.

The CDR3 region has the DNA TGCAGCGTTGATACCGGGACAGGGGCCGATGGCTACACCTTC. Translation: CSVDTGTGADGYTF. This sequence joins TRBV29-1 and TRBJ1-2; 10 bases match TRBD1. The V and J ends lost 3 bases and 6 bases, in that order; junction bases with no gene match: 7. Per the germline V gene, CDR1 is SQVTM and CDR2 is ANQGSEA. This CDR3 has 14 amino acids.